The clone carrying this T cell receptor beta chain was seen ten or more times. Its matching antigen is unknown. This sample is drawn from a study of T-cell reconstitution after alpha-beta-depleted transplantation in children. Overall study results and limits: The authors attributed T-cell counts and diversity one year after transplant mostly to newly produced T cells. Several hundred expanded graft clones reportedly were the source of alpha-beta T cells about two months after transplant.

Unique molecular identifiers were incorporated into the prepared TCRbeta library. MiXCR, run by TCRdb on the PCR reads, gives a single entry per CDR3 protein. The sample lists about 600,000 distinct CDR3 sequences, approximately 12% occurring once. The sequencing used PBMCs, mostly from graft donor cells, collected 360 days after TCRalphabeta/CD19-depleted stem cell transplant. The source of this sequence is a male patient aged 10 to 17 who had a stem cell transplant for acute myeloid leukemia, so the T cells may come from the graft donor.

The CDR3 DNA follows: TGCAGTGCTAGTTTTCCCCGGGACAGGGGGAATCAGCCCCAGCATTTT. Protein: CSASFPRDRGNQPQHF. The rearrangement uses TRBV20-1 and TRBJ1-5, with 11 bases matching TRBD1. V was clipped by 3 bases and J by 4 bases; unmatched bases: 8. The CDR3 length is 16 residues. The germline V gene encodes CDR1 DFQATT and CDR2 SNEGSKA (reference sequence).